The 21 T cell receptor beta chains reported below all come from one sample, sequenced in a study of shared clonotypes between healthy human individuals. CD45RO-negative, CCR7-positively selected cells formed the naive CD8 fraction, excluding terminally differentiated effector memory CD45RA+ cells. Method: immunoSEQ multiplex PCR; TCRdb's copy keeps in-frame clones and lacks some. Of nearly 2 million clones in the sample, 85% to 95% were seen once. Sequences were obtained from naive CD8+ T cells sorted from blood. The receptors were sampled from a young man in good health.

This clone has only one observation. J is TRBJ2-7 and V is TRBV7-9; 8 bases are shared with TRBD1. The trim removed 5 bases at V and 5 bases at J, leaving 11 bases unmatched. The CDR3 extends over 15 amino acids. Germline loops: CDR1 SEHNR, CDR2 FQNEAQ (reference sequence). The CDR3 spells CASSHRQGFQDEQYF. As DNA, the CDR3 is TGTGCCAGCAGCCACCGACAGGGGTTCCAGGACGAGCAGTACTTC.

The chain joins TRBV25-1 to TRBJ2-7; 14 bases fit TRBD2. With V trimmed by 0 bases and J by 1 base, 2 bases remained unmatched. The CDR3 length is 17 residues. In germline, CDR1 is MGHDK, CDR2 SYGVNS. CDR3 in DNA: TGTGCCAGCAGTGAATACCGGACTAGCGGGGGGTCCTACGAGCAGTACTTC. This translates into CASSEYRTSGGSYEQYF.

The chain couples TRBV14 to TRBJ2-7; no clear D. Germline V lookup: CDR1 SGHDN, CDR2 FVKESK. Trimming took off 1 base at V and 12 bases at J, with 16 bases between the two ends. The CDR3 has 13 amino acids. This chain's CDR3 is CASSQVWWTRLYF. The CDR3 DNA reads as TGTGCCAGCAGCCAAGTTTGGTGGACCCGTTTGTACTTC.

The CDR3 DNA sequence: TGTGCCAGCAGCTTGGGTGGATCTAATGAAAAACTGTTTTTT. This codes for CASSLGGSNEKLFF. The chain combines TRBV13 with TRBJ1-4; D is unclear. V shed 3 bases and J shed 3 bases, with 8 bases lying between them. Looked up from germline, CDR1 is PRHDT and CDR2 is FYEKMQ (reference sequence). This CDR3 contains 14 residues.

This chain connects TRBV5-4 to TRBJ1-6, with D maybe TRBD1 (5 bases). Germline loops: CDR1 SGHNT, CDR2 YYREEE (reference sequence). Deletions cut 4 bases from V and 7 bases from J, with 15 bases between. This CDR3 is 15 amino acids long. CDR3: CASSAGTDGNSPLHF. DNA of the CDR3: TGTGCCAGCAGCGCCGGGACGGATGGGAATTCACCCCTCCACTTT. The full variable domain, its missing parts supplied by reference TRBV5-4 and TRBJ1-6, is ETGVTQSPTHLIKTRGQQVTLRCSSQSGHNTVSWYQQALGQGPQFIFQYYREEENGRGNFPPRFSGLQFPNYSSELNVNALELDDSALYLCASSAGTDGNSPLHFGNGTRLTVT.

The J gene is TRBJ1-2, the V gene TRBV6-6, with D possibly TRBD1 on 5 matching bases. CDR1 MNHNY and CDR2 SVGAGI come from the germline V gene (reference sequence). CDR3 length: 14 amino acids. The V end lost 5 bases, the J end lost 6 bases, and 16 bases lay between the germline ends. CDR3 residues: CASSKDLGAHGYTF. In DNA form, the CDR3 reads TGTGCCAGCAGTAAGGACCTAGGGGCCCATGGCTACACCTTC.

V is TRBV5-1 and J is TRBJ2-7; tentative D call: TRBD2 (6 bases). V was cut by 2 bases and J by 3 bases, with 12 bases left in between. The germline gives CDR1 SGHRS, CDR2 YFSETQ. This CDR3 comprises 14 residues. CDR3 coding DNA: TGCGCCAGCAGCTTACAGGAGGGCCTCTACGAGCAGTACTTC. It codes for CASSLQEGLYEQYF.

This rearrangement joins TRBV4-1 to TRBJ2-7; weak D call: TRBD1 (6 bases). CDR1 and CDR2 (germline): MGHRA, YSYEKL. The CDR3 length is 15 residues. Trimming shortened V by 4 bases and J by 7 bases, and 20 bases separated the two germline ends. The CDR3 nucleotides read TGCGCCAGCAGCCCCACCGGGACGGCTCAGGGGGAGCAGTACTTC. This gives the protein CASSPTGTAQGEQYF.

J is TRBJ1-2 and V is TRBV25-1; D unclear. Between the trimmed V and J ends, which lost 4 bases and 6 bases, there was a span of 9 bases. This CDR3 contains 12 residues. Per the germline V gene, CDR1 is MGHDK and CDR2 is SYGVNS. The CDR3 loop is CASSGEANGYTF. CDR3 DNA: TGTGCCAGCAGTGGCGAGGCGAATGGCTACACCTTC.

The CDR3 DNA follows: TGTGCCAGTAGCGCAGGGATTCAGACTGAAGCTTTCTTT. This sequence encodes CASSAGIQTEAFF. The chain couples TRBV19 to TRBJ1-1; D might be TRBD1 (5 bases). The CDR3 runs to 13 residues. The V end was cut by 6 bases, the J end by 5 bases, with 13 bases between. Per the germline V gene, CDR1 is LNHDA and CDR2 is SQIVND (reference sequence).

This chain connects TRBV4-1 to TRBJ2-1; 7 bases line up with TRBD2. J gave up 6 bases and V 3 bases, and 8 bases lay outside the gene matches. Germline V gene sequence: CDR1 MGHRA, CDR2 YSYEKL. The CDR3 has 15 residues. CDR3 nucleotide sequence: TGCGCCAGCAGCCAGGCGGGACTACTCGGCAATGAGCAGTTCTTC. Its translation is CASSQAGLLGNEQFF.

The CDR3 DNA sequence: TGTGCCAGCAGCCCCACAGTGCCCGGGTGGCCCCAGCATTTT. Amino acid sequence: CASSPTVPGWPQHF. The chain recombines TRBV5-8 with TRBJ1-5; no reliable D call. The V and J ends lost 4 bases and 9 bases respectively, with 17 bases between them. Germline V gene lookup returns CDR1 SGHTS and CDR2 YDEGEE. The CDR3 sequence is 14 residues long.

The chain combines TRBV19 with TRBJ1-2, with 9 bases that match TRBD1. The CDR3 spans 15 residues. The germline CDR1 and CDR2 sequences are LNHDA and SQIVND (reference sequence). Losses at the gene ends were 7 bases for V and 8 bases for J; bases not matched to a gene: 14. The CDR3 here is CASTTAMDRGNGYTF. The CDR3 nucleotides are TGTGCCAGTACCACTGCGATGGACAGGGGCAACGGCTACACCTTC.

This chain links TRBV2 with TRBJ2-1, with 10 bases aligning to TRBD2. V lost 3 bases, J lost 3 bases, and 5 bases stayed unmatched. The CDR3 contains 16 residues. The germline V gene encodes CDR1 SNHLY and CDR2 FYNNEI. In DNA, the CDR3 is TGTGCCAGCAGTGACCCTTGGACTAGCGGCTACAATGAGCAGTTCTTC. Translated, it gives CASSDPWTSGYNEQFF.

This clone was detected only once. V and J are TRBV6-1 and TRBJ1-1; D is undetermined. Trimming pared 3 bases from V and 0 bases from J, leaving 8 bases between. Germline V gene lookup returns CDR1 MNHNS and CDR2 SASEGT. The CDR3 spans 14 residues. The CDR3 sequence: CASSELDMNTEAFF. DNA for the CDR3: TGTGCCAGCAGTGAGCTTGACATGAACACTGAAGCTTTCTTT.

V and J are TRBV7-9 and TRBJ2-7; possibly TRBD1 for D (5 bases). This CDR3 comprises 14 residues. Deletions cut 8 bases from V and 6 bases from J, with 20 bases between. The V gene's germline CDR1 is SEHNR and CDR2 FQNEAQ (reference sequence). The DNA for the CDR3 is TGTGCCAGCTGGTTAGACAGTTCCTACTCCGAGCAGTACTTC. It codes for CASWLDSSYSEQYF.

The chain uses TRBV4-2 and TRBJ2-1; D assignment may be TRBD1 or TRBD2 (5 bases each). The CDR3 contains 16 residues. Trimming removed 0 bases at V and 9 bases at J, with 18 bases between. From germline, CDR1 is LGHNA and CDR2 YNFKEQ. CDR3 region: CASSQDYGAMYGEQFF. CDR3 nucleotides: TGTGCCAGCAGCCAAGATTACGGGGCAATGTACGGTGAGCAGTTCTTC.

This chain joins TRBV27 and TRBJ2-3, with D perhaps given as TRBD1 or TRBD2 (6 bases each). Looked up from germline, CDR1 is MNHEY and CDR2 is SMNVEV (reference sequence). This CDR3 is 13 amino acids long. V dropped 2 bases and J dropped 11 bases, with 14 bases sitting between them. The CDR3 DNA reads TGTGCCAGCAGTTTAACCCTGGGGGGCCAGCAGTATTTT. This translates into CASSLTLGGQQYF.

The chain employs TRBV5-6 and TRBJ2-5; 7 bases line up with TRBD1. The CDR3 sequence is 14 residues long. The junction had 6 bases not matched to a gene; V was cut back by 2 bases and J by 5 bases. CDR1 is SGHDT and CDR2 is YYEEEE in the germline V gene. The CDR3 spells CASSFRVRGETQYF. For the CDR3, the DNA is TGTGCCAGCAGCTTCCGGGTCAGGGGGGAGACCCAGTACTTC. Combining the CDR3 with reference TRBV5-6 and TRBJ2-5 gives the whole variable domain DAGVTQSPTHLIKTRGQQVTLRCSPKSGHDTVSWYQQALGQGPQFIFQYYEEEERQRGNFPDRFSGHQFPNYSSELNVNALLLGDSALYLCASSFRVRGETQYFGPGTRLLVL.

Notes on this clone: The identical CDR3 is also encoded by other nucleotide sequences in the sample. The chain has TRBV5-6 and TRBJ2-3; D not certain. CDR3 size: 12 residues. From germline, CDR1 is SGHDT and CDR2 YYEEEE. Between the trimmed V and J ends, which lost 1 base and 5 bases, there was a span of 5 bases. The CDR3 loop is CASSLLGDTQYF. The CDR3 DNA reads as TGTGCCAGCAGCTTGCTCGGAGATACGCAGTATTTT.

The chain couples TRBV6-5 to TRBJ1-2; the D gene is possibly TRBD1 (6 bases). This CDR3 has 15 amino acids. The germline gives CDR1 MNHEY, CDR2 SVGAGI. Trimming cost V 5 bases and J 2 bases, with 15 bases left between them. The DNA for the CDR3 is TGTGCCAGCAGTCCGCAGGGGTATTCGAACTATGGCTACACCTTC. The encoded protein is CASSPQGYSNYGYTF.